A selection of T cell receptor beta chains follows, all from one sample in a study of cytomegalovirus exposure and HLA in healthy donors. Method: immunoSEQ multiplex PCR; TCRdb's copy keeps in-frame clones and lacks some. The table includes roughly 150,000 clones, under 90% detected once. The source material was PBMCs. The receptors derive from a man aged 18 to 35 in good health and CMV-seropositive. CDR3s include the opening cysteine and the closing phenylalanine or tryptophan. Each record gives: CDR3 length, clone size, J gene, V gene, D gene, CDR3 protein, CDR3 DNA. The D gene is left open where the match is weak. Some rows have no size entry. The others give once, few or many, or a class for an expanded clone.

CDR3 length: 14
clone size: -
J gene: TRBJ2-1
V gene: TRBV5-1
D gene: TRBD1
CDR3 protein: CASSRGQGGNEQFF
CDR3 DNA: TGCGCCAGCAGCCGGGGACAGGGAGGAAATGAGCAGTTCTTC

CDR3 length: 15
clone size: -
J gene: TRBJ2-3
V gene: TRBV11-2
D gene: TRBD2
CDR3 protein: CASSRTSGSTDTQYF
CDR3 DNA: TGTGCCAGCAGCCGAACTAGCGGGAGCACAGATACGCAGTATTTT

CDR3 length: 15
clone size: -
J gene: TRBJ2-7
V gene: TRBV5-8
D gene: TRBD2
CDR3 protein: CASSYKTSGTYEQYF
CDR3 DNA: TGTGCCAGCAGTTACAAGACTAGCGGAACCTACGAGCAGTACTTC

CDR3 length: 13
clone size: -
J gene: TRBJ2-7
V gene: TRBV11-2
D gene: -
CDR3 protein: CASSLSTTREQYF
CDR3 DNA: TGTGCCAGCAGCTTAAGTACAACGAGGGAGCAGTACTTC

CDR3 length: 14
clone size: -
J gene: TRBJ2-1
V gene: TRBV6-5
D gene: TRBD1
CDR3 protein: CASTRTGSYNEQFF
CDR3 DNA: TGTGCCAGCACACGGACAGGATCCTACAATGAGCAGTTCTTC

CDR3 length: 16
clone size: -
J gene: TRBJ2-1
V gene: TRBV5-1
D gene: -
CDR3 protein: CASGQDAGSSYNEQFF
CDR3 DNA: TGCGCCAGCGGACAGGATGCCGGGAGCTCCTACAATGAGCAGTTCTTC

CDR3 length: 16
clone size: -
J gene: TRBJ2-2
V gene: TRBV4-1
D gene: TRBD2
CDR3 protein: CASSQVSGSDTGELFF
CDR3 DNA: TGCGCCAGCAGCCAAGTTAGCGGGAGTGACACCGGGGAGCTGTTTTTT

CDR3 length: 14
clone size: -
J gene: TRBJ1-2
V gene: TRBV5-1
D gene: -
CDR3 protein: CASSLATGLYGYTF
CDR3 DNA: TGCGCCAGCAGCTTGGCCACAGGTCTCTATGGCTACACCTTC

CDR3 length: 14
clone size: -
J gene: TRBJ2-7
V gene: TRBV5-1
D gene: -
CDR3 protein: CASSPEGLSYEQYF
CDR3 DNA: TGCGCCAGCAGCCCCGAGGGTCTCTCCTACGAGCAGTACTTC

CDR3 length: 14
clone size: -
J gene: TRBJ2-1
V gene: TRBV5-4
D gene: TRBD2
CDR3 protein: CASSFSGSYNEQFF
CDR3 DNA: TGTGCCAGCAGCTTTAGCGGGAGTTACAATGAGCAGTTCTTC

CDR3 length: 11
clone size: -
J gene: TRBJ1-2
V gene: TRBV5-4
D gene: -
CDR3 protein: CASSLVADYTF
CDR3 DNA: TGTGCCAGCAGCTTGGTTGCGGACTACACCTTC

CDR3 length: 15
clone size: once
J gene: TRBJ2-7
V gene: TRBV28
D gene: TRBD2
CDR3 protein: CASRTSGGSSYEQYF
CDR3 DNA: TGTGCCAGCAGGACTAGCGGGGGGAGCTCCTACGAGCAGTACTTC

CDR3 length: 12
clone size: few
J gene: TRBJ2-7
V gene: TRBV6-5
D gene: -
CDR3 protein: CATLAGTGEQYF
CDR3 DNA: TGTGCCACCCTCGCCGGGACTGGCGAGCAGTACTTC

CDR3 length: 16
clone size: -
J gene: TRBJ1-4
V gene: TRBV15
D gene: TRBD1
CDR3 protein: CATRPNRGLVDEKLFF
CDR3 DNA: TGTGCCACCAGACCTAACAGGGGGCTGGTTGATGAAAAACTGTTTTTT

CDR3 length: 16
clone size: -
J gene: TRBJ2-1
V gene: TRBV2
D gene: -
CDR3 protein: CASSDRRGKAKNEQFF
CDR3 DNA: TGTGCCAGCAGTGATCGGAGAGGGAAGGCTAAAAATGAGCAGTTCTTC

CDR3 length: 17
clone size: -
J gene: TRBJ2-5
V gene: TRBV14
D gene: -
CDR3 protein: CASSQDRGRGVQETQYF
CDR3 DNA: TGTGCCAGCAGCCAAGATCGGGGCAGGGGGGTTCAAGAGACCCAGTACTTC

CDR3 length: 14
clone size: -
J gene: TRBJ1-1
V gene: TRBV19
D gene: -
CDR3 protein: CASSMGSLNTEAFF
CDR3 DNA: TGTGCCAGTAGTATGGGCAGCTTGAACACTGAAGCTTTCTTT

CDR3 length: 15
clone size: -
J gene: TRBJ2-1
V gene: TRBV7-9
D gene: TRBD2
CDR3 protein: CASSLDGLAGNEQFF
CDR3 DNA: TGTGCCAGCAGCTTAGATGGACTAGCGGGGAATGAGCAGTTCTTC

CDR3 length: 15
clone size: -
J gene: TRBJ2-2
V gene: TRBV2
D gene: -
CDR3 protein: CASSQEGSNTGELFF
CDR3 DNA: TGTGCCAGCAGTCAGGAGGGGTCGAACACCGGGGAGCTGTTTTTT

CDR3 length: 22
clone size: -
J gene: TRBJ2-4
V gene: TRBV28
D gene: TRBD1
CDR3 protein: CASSLFFPRGQGNHLAKNIQYF
CDR3 DNA: TGTGCCAGCAGTTTATTCTTTCCGAGGGGACAGGGGAATCATTTGGCCAAAAACATTCAGTACTTC

CDR3 length: 15
clone size: -
J gene: TRBJ2-5
V gene: TRBV4-1
D gene: -
CDR3 protein: CASSQGLSGQETQYF
CDR3 DNA: TGCGCCAGCAGCCAAGGTCTCAGCGGGCAAGAGACCCAGTACTTC

CDR3 length: 15
clone size: -
J gene: TRBJ2-5
V gene: TRBV4-1
D gene: -
CDR3 protein: CASSQGGRTQETQYF
CDR3 DNA: TGCGCCAGCAGCCAAGGCGGCAGAACCCAAGAGACCCAGTACTTC

CDR3 length: 16
clone size: -
J gene: TRBJ2-4
V gene: TRBV27
D gene: TRBD1
CDR3 protein: CASSLRQGIAKNIQYF
CDR3 DNA: TGTGCCAGCAGTTTACGACAGGGGATAGCCAAAAACATTCAGTACTTC

CDR3 length: 17
clone size: -
J gene: TRBJ1-3
V gene: TRBV13
D gene: -
CDR3 protein: CASRSSWGDGPGNTIYF
CDR3 DNA: TGTGCCAGCAGATCCTCATGGGGAGACGGCCCGGGAAACACCATATATTTT

CDR3 length: 14
clone size: -
J gene: TRBJ2-7
V gene: TRBV6-5
D gene: -
CDR3 protein: CASSYSGAPYEQYF
CDR3 DNA: TGTGCCAGCAGTTACTCGGGAGCTCCCTACGAGCAGTACTTC

CDR3 length: 15
clone size: few
J gene: TRBJ1-5
V gene: TRBV5-1
D gene: -
CDR3 protein: CASSLSGGLGQPQHF
CDR3 DNA: TGCGCCAGCAGCTTGAGCGGGGGTCTCGGGCAGCCCCAGCATTTT

CDR3 length: 14
clone size: -
J gene: TRBJ2-7
V gene: TRBV14
D gene: TRBD1
CDR3 protein: CASSQDNRGREQYF
CDR3 DNA: TGTGCCAGCAGCCAAGATAACAGGGGGCGAGAGCAGTACTTC

CDR3 length: 18
clone size: -
J gene: TRBJ2-1
V gene: TRBV4-1
D gene: TRBD2
CDR3 protein: CASSQEGLAGSSYNEQFF
CDR3 DNA: TGCGCCAGCAGCCAAGAGGGACTAGCGGGAAGTTCCTACAATGAGCAGTTCTTC

CDR3 length: 15
clone size: -
J gene: TRBJ2-5
V gene: TRBV5-4
D gene: TRBD1
CDR3 protein: CASSIPGQVEETQYF
CDR3 DNA: TGTGCCAGCAGCATCCCGGGACAGGTGGAAGAGACCCAGTACTTC

CDR3 length: 15
clone size: -
J gene: TRBJ1-1
V gene: TRBV5-1
D gene: TRBD1
CDR3 protein: CASRGQGAMNTEAFF
CDR3 DNA: TGCGCCAGCAGGGGGCAGGGGGCGATGAACACTGAAGCTTTCTTT

CDR3 length: 14
clone size: -
J gene: TRBJ2-3
V gene: TRBV28
D gene: -
CDR3 protein: CASSPLTRTDSQYF
CDR3 DNA: TGTGCCAGCAGCCCCCTGACACGTACAGATTCGCAGTATTTT

CDR3 length: 16
clone size: -
J gene: TRBJ1-1
V gene: TRBV5-1
D gene: TRBD1
CDR3 protein: CASSLVRGSMNTEAFF
CDR3 DNA: TGCGCCAGCAGCTTGGTCAGGGGGTCAATGAACACTGAAGCTTTCTTT

CDR3 length: 16
clone size: -
J gene: TRBJ2-1
V gene: TRBV19
D gene: TRBD2
CDR3 protein: CASSEIAGANDNEQFF
CDR3 DNA: TGTGCCAGTAGTGAAATAGCGGGAGCAAACGACAATGAGCAGTTCTTC

CDR3 length: 15
clone size: -
J gene: TRBJ2-1
V gene: TRBV9
D gene: TRBD2
CDR3 protein: CASSEETSFYNEQFF
CDR3 DNA: TGTGCCAGCAGCGAAGAGACTAGCTTCTACAATGAGCAGTTCTTC

CDR3 length: 14
clone size: many
J gene: TRBJ1-5
V gene: TRBV6-1
D gene: -
CDR3 protein: CASSEGYSNQPQHF
CDR3 DNA: TGTGCCAGCAGTGAGGGCTATAGCAATCAGCCCCAGCATTTT

CDR3 length: 15
clone size: -
J gene: TRBJ2-1
V gene: TRBV4-1
D gene: TRBD1
CDR3 protein: CASSQGGQSYNEQFF
CDR3 DNA: TGCGCCAGCAGCCAAGGGGGACAGAGCTACAATGAGCAGTTCTTC

CDR3 length: 13
clone size: -
J gene: TRBJ2-5
V gene: TRBV19
D gene: TRBD2
CDR3 protein: CACIAGDGETQYF
CDR3 DNA: TGTGCCTGCATAGCGGGAGACGGAGAGACCCAGTACTTC

CDR3 length: 14
clone size: -
J gene: TRBJ2-7
V gene: TRBV5-4
D gene: -
CDR3 protein: CASSPDAGNHEQYF
CDR3 DNA: TGTGCCAGCAGCCCGGACGCCGGGAACCACGAGCAGTACTTC

CDR3 length: 15
clone size: once
J gene: TRBJ2-1
V gene: TRBV7-3
D gene: -
CDR3 protein: CASSLTSGPHNEQFF
CDR3 DNA: TGTGCCAGCAGCTTAACTAGCGGCCCCCACAATGAGCAGTTCTTC

CDR3 length: 11
clone size: -
J gene: TRBJ2-5
V gene: TRBV5-4
D gene: -
CDR3 protein: CASSKRETQYF
CDR3 DNA: TGTGCCAGCAGCAAACGGGAGACCCAGTACTTC